One and the same sample provided the 23 T cell receptor beta chains below, sequenced in a study of T cell repertoires in cytomegalovirus infection. Their antigen targets remain unknown. MiXCR, applied by TCRdb to the reads, yields one record per CDR3 protein. The profile shows some 700,000 distinct CDR3 sequences, around 30% of them singletons. Here the sequenced sample was cultured PBMCs, taken from culture after CMV antigen stimulation. The receptors here all came from a human donor in good health (CMV status not recorded). Some clones in this sample may be carry-over from other donors' samples.

This clonotype has just a few counts. The chain carries TRBV7-6 and TRBJ2-6; no reliable D call. CDR3 size: 15 residues. Per germline, CDR1 SGHVS and CDR2 FNYEAQ. Trimming shortened V by 5 bases and J by 0 bases, and 8 bases separated the two germline ends. This CDR3 is CASSRFYSGANVLTF. DNA for the CDR3: TGTGCCAGCAGCCGATTTTACTCTGGGGCCAACGTCCTGACTTTC.

The gene calls are TRBV6-6 and TRBJ2-1; a weak D match, TRBD2 (6 bases). V lost 7 bases and J 2 bases, leaving 18 bases between the germline ends. CDR1 and CDR2 from the germline V gene are MNHNY and SVGAGI (reference sequence). The CDR3 is 16 amino acids. CDR3 loop: CASTLAESDTYNEQFF. The CDR3 DNA is TGTGCCAGCACCTTAGCGGAATCCGATACCTACAATGAGCAGTTCTTC.

This rearrangement joins TRBV19 to TRBJ2-3; D assignment may be TRBD1 or TRBD2 (5 bases each). Germline CDR1 LNHDA, CDR2 SQIVND (reference sequence). Trimming shortened V by 3 bases and J by 7 bases, and 17 bases separated the two germline ends. The CDR3 is made up of 15 amino acids. The CDR3 protein is CASSITWDPSYTQYF. CDR3 sequence (DNA): TGTGCCAGTAGTATTACTTGGGACCCGAGCTATACGCAGTATTTT. Using reference TRBV19 and TRBJ2-3 for the parts outside the CDR3, the full variable domain is DGGITQSPKYLFRKEGQNVTLSCEQNLNHDAMYWYRQDPGQGLRLIYYSQIVNDFQKGDIAEGYSVSREKKESFPLTVTSAQKNPTAFYLCASSITWDPSYTQYFGPGTRLTVL.

This clonotype showed up just a few times. V and J are TRBV7-2 and TRBJ2-6; D perhaps matches TRBD1 (6 bases). The V and J ends lost 5 bases and 4 bases respectively, with 12 bases between them. Germline CDR1 is SGHTA and CDR2 is FQGNSA. The CDR3 covers 15 residues. CDR3 amino acids: CASSKFGTGANVLTF. CDR3 nucleotides: TGTGCCAGCAGCAAGTTTGGGACAGGGGCCAACGTCCTGACTTTC.

The chain has TRBV5-1 and TRBJ1-1; D is undetermined. This CDR3 spans 16 amino acids. CDR1 and CDR2 (germline): SGHRS, YFSETQ. Trimming pared 0 bases from V and 0 bases from J, leaving 12 bases between. DNA for the CDR3: TGCGCCAGCAGCTTGGCGACCGGGGTCCTGAACACTGAAGCTTTCTTT. It is translated as CASSLATGVLNTEAFF.

CDR3 sequence (DNA): TGTGCCACCAGTCGGACAGGGGATTCACCCCTCCACTTT. It translates to CATSRTGDSPLHF. The chain couples TRBV7-9 to TRBJ1-6; 9 bases agree with TRBD1. The ends lost 10 bases at V and 8 bases at J; junction bases unmatched: 6. Germline V CDR1 and CDR2: SEHNR, FQNEAQ (reference sequence). The CDR3 is 13 amino acids.

The gene calls are TRBV5-1 and TRBJ1-2, with D possibly being TRBD1 (6 bases). The germline gives CDR1 SGHRS, CDR2 YFSETQ. Trimming removed 0 bases at V and 8 bases at J, with 17 bases between. The CDR3 runs to 15 residues. CDR3 region: CASSLGQGNYWGYTF. The CDR3 nucleotides are TGCGCCAGCAGCTTGGGGCAGGGGAATTATTGGGGCTACACCTTC.

The genes are TRBV15 and TRBJ1-1; 11 positions agree with TRBD1. In germline, CDR1 is LNHNV, CDR2 YYDKDF (reference sequence). V lost 0 bases and J lost 1; bases outside the gene matches: 7. This CDR3 region has 18 residues. The CDR3 protein is CATSRDVGQGAWNTEAFF. The CDR3 coding sequence is TGTGCCACCAGCAGAGATGTAGGACAGGGGGCATGGAACACTGAAGCTTTCTTT.

This clonotype was seen a few times. The V call is TRBV6-1, the J call TRBJ1-1; D is ambiguous. Germline V gene lookup returns CDR1 MNHNS and CDR2 SASEGT. Trimming shortened V by 4 bases and J by 3 bases, and 18 bases separated the two germline ends. This CDR3 has 16 residues. The CDR3 sequence is CASSGGSWQSDTEAFF. CDR3 bases: TGTGCCAGCAGTGGAGGGAGTTGGCAGTCGGACACTGAAGCTTTCTTT.

CDR3 loop: CASSNVAGGPYNEQFF. CDR3 in DNA: TGTGCCAGCAGTAATGTAGCGGGAGGGCCCTACAATGAGCAGTTCTTC. The chain is built from TRBV6-1 and TRBJ2-1; 11 nucleotides align to TRBD2. Trimming at V came to 5 bases and at J to 2 bases, leaving 5 bases not matched to a gene. Germline V gives CDR1 MNHNS, CDR2 SASEGT. This CDR3 region has 16 residues.

This clonotype appeared a few times. V is TRBV19 and J is TRBJ2-1; D gene unclear. Germline V gene sequence: CDR1 LNHDA, CDR2 SQIVND (reference sequence). This CDR3 contains 11 residues. The V end lost 10 bases, the J end lost 7 bases, and 11 bases lay between the germline ends. The CDR3 loop reads CATRRVNEQFF. The CDR3 coding sequence is TGTGCCACCAGGCGAGTGAATGAGCAGTTCTTC.

This clonotype was detected a few times. The rearrangement joins TRBV6-1 to TRBJ2-7; the D gene is possibly TRBD1 (5 bases). Germline-derived CDR1 and CDR2 are MNHNS and SASEGT. Trimming took 3 bases from V and 7 from J, leaving 10 bases between them. The length of the CDR3 is 12 residues. CDR3 DNA: TGTGCCAGCAGTGACAGGGTGGTGGAGCAGTACTTC. It translates to CASSDRVVEQYF.

The chain carries TRBV27 and TRBJ2-5; weak D call: TRBD2 (5 bases). This CDR3 region has 15 residues. Germline values: CDR1 MNHEY, CDR2 SMNVEV (reference sequence). Trimming took 0 bases from V and 4 from J, leaving 12 bases between them. CDR3 DNA: TGTGCCAGCAGTTTATCTTTCCGGGCGGGAGAGACCCAGTACTTC. Amino acids: CASSLSFRAGETQYF.

The CDR3 protein is CASSDPGTGAYEQYF. CDR3 nucleotides: TGCGCCAGCAGCGACCCCGGGACAGGTGCCTACGAGCAGTACTTC. The chain uses TRBV5-1 and TRBJ2-7; 8 bases are shared with TRBD1. This CDR3 has 15 amino acids. V was pared by 4 bases and J by 2 bases, with 8 bases of the junction left unmatched. Germline CDR1 and CDR2: SGHRS and YFSETQ.

This clonotype showed up just a few times. This sequence joins TRBV7-2 and TRBJ2-7; D is possibly TRBD2 (6 bases). Per the germline V gene, CDR1 is SGHTA and CDR2 is FQGNSA. This CDR3 spans 14 amino acids. V lost 4 bases and J lost 1, with 11 bases in between. The CDR3 spells CASSSWRGSYEQYF. CDR3 bases: TGTGCCAGCAGCTCCTGGCGGGGATCCTACGAGCAGTACTTC.

This clonotype was detected a few times. CDR3 loop: CASSVGTGAVIQYF. For the CDR3, the DNA is TGTGCCAGCAGCGTCGGGACAGGGGCGGTCATTCAGTACTTC. V and J are TRBV9 and TRBJ2-4; 10 nucleotides match TRBD1. The germline CDR1 and CDR2 sequences are SGDLS and YYNGEE. The CDR3 contains 14 residues. The V segment lost 2 bases and the J segment 9 bases; nucleotides outside the gene matches: 5.

In this sample, this clonotype turned up a few times. The chain recombines TRBV6-4 with TRBJ2-7; TRBD2 matches 7 bases. V was clipped by 2 bases and J by 3 bases; unmatched bases: 13. The CDR3 covers 17 residues. CDR1 is MRHNA, CDR2 SNTAGT, per germline. The CDR3 is CASSDDWRDGTNYEQYF. CDR3 nucleotide sequence: TGTGCCAGCAGTGACGATTGGCGGGACGGGACTAACTACGAGCAGTACTTC.

Note on this clonotype: A much larger clone differs by one base, so this may be a read error. For the CDR3, the DNA is TGTACCAGCAGCCCACCGGGACATCCCGAGCAGTACTTC. It translates to CTSSPPGHPEQYF. The chain carries TRBV7-2 and TRBJ2-7; possibly TRBD1 for D (6 bases). Germline loops: CDR1 SGHTA, CDR2 FQGNSA. Trimming removed 5 bases at V and 6 bases at J, with 14 bases between. This CDR3 region has 13 residues.

In this sample, this clonotype turned up a few times. The J gene is TRBJ1-4, the V gene TRBV6-1, with D tentatively TRBD1 (6 bases). Trimming pared 6 bases from V and 6 bases from J, leaving 20 bases between. The germline gives CDR1 MNHNS, CDR2 SASEGT. This CDR3 has 16 residues. This CDR3 is CASRGRDIGIDEKLFF. CDR3 nucleotides: TGTGCCAGCAGAGGACGGGACATAGGGATCGATGAAAAACTGTTTTTT.

V is TRBV7-9 and J is TRBJ2-5; no clear D. Germline assignment: CDR1 SEHNR and CDR2 FQNEAQ (reference sequence). Trimming removed 4 bases at V and 1 base at J, with 16 bases between. The CDR3 covers 16 residues. In DNA form, the CDR3 reads TGTGCCAGCAGCTCCCTCTCTAGGCCCCTCCAAGAGACCCAGTACTTC. Encoded protein: CASSSLSRPLQETQYF.

Points on this clonotype: Its ends do not fully match the called genes, so a read error is possible. The chain joins TRBV7-3 to TRBJ2-7; D possibly corresponds to TRBD1 (6 bases). The CDR3 is made up of 14 amino acids. Looked up from germline, CDR1 is SGHTA and CDR2 is FQGTGA. The CDR3, as DNA: TGTGCCAGCAGCTTAGATAGGGGGAGCTACGAGCAGTGCTTC. Translating gives CASSLDRGSYEQCF.

The rearrangement uses TRBV18 and TRBJ2-5; D is undetermined. Germline V gives CDR1 KGHSH, CDR2 LQKENI. Trimming took off 0 bases at V and 3 bases at J, with 8 bases between the two ends. This CDR3 comprises 14 residues. CDR3: CASSPPSDEETQYF. Written as DNA, the CDR3 is TGTGCCAGCTCACCACCGTCAGATGAAGAGACCCAGTACTTC. The full variable domain, in which reference TRBV18 and TRBJ2-5 provide the parts outside the CDR3, is NAGVMQNPRHLVRRRGQEARLRCSPMKGHSHVYWYRQLPEEGLKFMVYLQKENIIDESGMPKERFSAEFPKEGPSILRIQQVVRGDSAAYFCASSPPSDEETQYFGPGTRLLVL.

This clonotype was picked up one time. The CDR3 spells CASSVIWRGRNTGELFF. In DNA, the CDR3 is TGTGCCAGCAGTGTGATATGGCGGGGCAGGAACACCGGGGAGCTGTTTTTT. This rearrangement joins TRBV2 to TRBJ2-2, with D possibly being TRBD2 (6 bases). V gave up 4 bases and J gave up 1 base, with 16 bases separating them. The length of the CDR3 is 17 residues. The germline V gene encodes CDR1 SNHLY and CDR2 FYNNEI.